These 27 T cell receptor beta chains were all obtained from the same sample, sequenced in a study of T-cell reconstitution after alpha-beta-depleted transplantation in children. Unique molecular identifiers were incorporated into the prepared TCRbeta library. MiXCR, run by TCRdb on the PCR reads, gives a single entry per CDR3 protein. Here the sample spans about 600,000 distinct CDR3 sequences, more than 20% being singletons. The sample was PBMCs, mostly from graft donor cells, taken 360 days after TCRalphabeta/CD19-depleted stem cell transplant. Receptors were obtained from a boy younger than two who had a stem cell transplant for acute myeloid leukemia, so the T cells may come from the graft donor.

DNA of the CDR3: TGTGCCACCACGGACCGGCTAGAAGGCACAGATACGCAGTATTTT. Its translation is CATTDRLEGTDTQYF. This rearrangement joins TRBV10-3 to TRBJ2-3; D remains unclear. From germline, CDR1 is ENHRY and CDR2 SYGVKD. The CDR3 extends over 15 amino acids. Trimming took 10 bases from V and 1 from J, leaving 18 bases between them.

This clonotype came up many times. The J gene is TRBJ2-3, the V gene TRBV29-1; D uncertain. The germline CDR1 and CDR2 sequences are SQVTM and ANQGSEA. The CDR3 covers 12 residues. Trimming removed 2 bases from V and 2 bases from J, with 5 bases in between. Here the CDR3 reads CSVEPHTDTQYF. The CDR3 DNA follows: TGCAGCGTTGAACCCCACACAGATACGCAGTATTTT.

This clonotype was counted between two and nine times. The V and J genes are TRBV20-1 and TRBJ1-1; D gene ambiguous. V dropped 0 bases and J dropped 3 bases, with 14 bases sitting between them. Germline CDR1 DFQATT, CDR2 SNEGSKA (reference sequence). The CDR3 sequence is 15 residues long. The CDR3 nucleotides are TGCAGTGCTAGAGAAGGTGGAGGATCCCACACTGAAGCTTTCTTT. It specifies CSAREGGGSHTEAFF.

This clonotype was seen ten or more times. CDR3 sequence (DNA): TGCGCCAGCAGTCACCCCGGGCCCACCGTGGATACGCAGTATTTT. The encoded protein is CASSHPGPTVDTQYF. This chain links TRBV10-1 with TRBJ2-3; D not resolved. The CDR3 is 15 amino acids. Trimming took off 5 bases at V and 6 bases at J, with 18 bases between the two ends. Germline loops: CDR1 WNHNN, CDR2 SYGVQD (reference sequence).

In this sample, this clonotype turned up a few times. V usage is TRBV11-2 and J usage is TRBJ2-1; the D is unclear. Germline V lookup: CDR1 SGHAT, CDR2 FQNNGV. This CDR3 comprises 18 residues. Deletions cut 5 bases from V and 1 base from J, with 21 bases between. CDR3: CASSHQRQKGRSYNEQFF. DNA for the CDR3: TGTGCCAGCAGCCACCAAAGGCAGAAAGGACGGTCCTACAATGAGCAGTTCTTC.

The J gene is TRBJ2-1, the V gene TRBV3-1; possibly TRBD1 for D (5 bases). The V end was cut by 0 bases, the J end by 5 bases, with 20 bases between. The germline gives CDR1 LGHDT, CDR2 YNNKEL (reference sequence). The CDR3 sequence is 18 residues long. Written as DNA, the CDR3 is TGTGCCAGCAGCCAAGATGAGATTGGGGCAGGGCGACACAATGAGCAGTTCTTC. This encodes CASSQDEIGAGRHNEQFF.

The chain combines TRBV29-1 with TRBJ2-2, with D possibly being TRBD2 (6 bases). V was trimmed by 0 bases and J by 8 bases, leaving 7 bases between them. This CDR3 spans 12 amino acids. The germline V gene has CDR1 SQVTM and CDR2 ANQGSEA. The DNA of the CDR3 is TGCAGCGTTGAAGATCGGGGGGGGGAGCTGTTTTTT. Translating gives CSVEDRGGELFF.

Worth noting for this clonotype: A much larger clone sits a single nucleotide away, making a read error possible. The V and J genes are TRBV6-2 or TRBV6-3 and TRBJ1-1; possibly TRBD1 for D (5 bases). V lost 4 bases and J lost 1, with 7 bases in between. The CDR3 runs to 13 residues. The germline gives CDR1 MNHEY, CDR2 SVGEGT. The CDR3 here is CASSFGANTEAFF. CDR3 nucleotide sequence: TGTGCCAGCAGTTTCGGGGCGAACACTGAAGCTTTCTTT.

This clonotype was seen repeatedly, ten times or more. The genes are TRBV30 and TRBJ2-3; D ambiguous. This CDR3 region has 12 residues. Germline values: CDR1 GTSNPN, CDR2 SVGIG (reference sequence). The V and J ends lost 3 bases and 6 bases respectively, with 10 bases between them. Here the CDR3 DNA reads TGTGCCTGGAGAAGCTCCGGGGATACGCAGTATTTT. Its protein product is CAWRSSGDTQYF.

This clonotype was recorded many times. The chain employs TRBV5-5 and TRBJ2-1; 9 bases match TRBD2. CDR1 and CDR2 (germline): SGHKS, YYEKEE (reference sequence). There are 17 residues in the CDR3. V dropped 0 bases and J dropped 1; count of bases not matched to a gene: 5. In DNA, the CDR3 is TGTGCCAGCAGCTTGGGGACAGCGGGGGGTTCCTACAATGAGCAGTTCTTC. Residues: CASSLGTAGGSYNEQFF.

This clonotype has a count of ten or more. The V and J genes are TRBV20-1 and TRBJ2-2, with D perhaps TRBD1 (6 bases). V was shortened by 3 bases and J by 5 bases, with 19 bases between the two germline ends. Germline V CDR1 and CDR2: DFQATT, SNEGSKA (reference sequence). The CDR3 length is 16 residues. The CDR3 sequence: CSARPWDKPETGELFF. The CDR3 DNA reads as TGCAGTGCTAGGCCTTGGGACAAACCGGAGACCGGGGAGCTGTTTTTT.

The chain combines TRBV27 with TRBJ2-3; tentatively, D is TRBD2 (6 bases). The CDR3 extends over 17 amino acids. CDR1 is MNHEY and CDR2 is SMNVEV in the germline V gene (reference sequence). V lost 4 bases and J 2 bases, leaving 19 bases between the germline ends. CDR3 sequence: CASSSPARGTSTDTQYF. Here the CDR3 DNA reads TGTGCCAGCAGTTCCCCCGCGCGAGGGACTTCCACAGATACGCAGTATTTT.

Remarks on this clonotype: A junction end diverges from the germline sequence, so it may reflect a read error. CDR3 in DNA: TGTACCAGCAGTCATGAAGTTCGTCCGGGGGCTAGCAATCAGCCCCAGCATTTT. It specifies CTSSHEVRPGASNQPQHF. The chain links TRBV3-1 to TRBJ1-5, with a possible D match to TRBD1 (6 bases). The length of the CDR3 is 18 residues. CDR1 and CDR2 (germline): LGHDT, YNNKEL (reference sequence).

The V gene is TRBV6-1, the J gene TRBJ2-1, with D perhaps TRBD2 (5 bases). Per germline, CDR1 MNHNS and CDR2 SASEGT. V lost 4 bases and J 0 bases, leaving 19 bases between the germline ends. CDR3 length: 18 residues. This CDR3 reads CASSAGVAPHRSYNEQFF. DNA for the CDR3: TGTGCCAGCAGTGCCGGGGTGGCACCTCATCGCTCCTACAATGAGCAGTTCTTC.

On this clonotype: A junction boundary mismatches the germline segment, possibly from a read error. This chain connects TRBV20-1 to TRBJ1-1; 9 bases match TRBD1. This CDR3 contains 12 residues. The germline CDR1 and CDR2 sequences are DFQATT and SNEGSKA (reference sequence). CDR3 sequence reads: CSARGQGPEAFF. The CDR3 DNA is TGCAGTGCGAGAGGACAGGGGCCTGAAGCTTTCTTT.

The DNA of the CDR3 is TGCAGTGCTATGCGGACAGGGGGCTACGAGCAGTACTTC. This encodes CSAMRTGGYEQYF. The V and J genes are TRBV20-1 and TRBJ2-7; TRBD1 matches 10 bases. With V trimmed by 4 bases and J by 3 bases, 3 bases remained unmatched. The germline CDR1 and CDR2 sequences are DFQATT and SNEGSKA (reference sequence). The CDR3 is 13 amino acids.

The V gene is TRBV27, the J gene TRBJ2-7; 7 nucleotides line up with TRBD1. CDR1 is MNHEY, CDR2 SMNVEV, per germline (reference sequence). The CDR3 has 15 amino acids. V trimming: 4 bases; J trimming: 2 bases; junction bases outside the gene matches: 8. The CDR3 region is CASSWATGSTYEQYF. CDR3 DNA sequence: TGTGCCAGCAGTTGGGCGACAGGGTCTACCTACGAGCAGTACTTC.

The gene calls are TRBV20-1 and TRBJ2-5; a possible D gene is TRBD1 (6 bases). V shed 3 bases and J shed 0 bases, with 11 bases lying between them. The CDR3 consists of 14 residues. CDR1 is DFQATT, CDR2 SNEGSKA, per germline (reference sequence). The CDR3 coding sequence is TGCAGTGCTAGGCCTTACAGGGACCAAGAGACCCAGTACTTC. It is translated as CSARPYRDQETQYF.

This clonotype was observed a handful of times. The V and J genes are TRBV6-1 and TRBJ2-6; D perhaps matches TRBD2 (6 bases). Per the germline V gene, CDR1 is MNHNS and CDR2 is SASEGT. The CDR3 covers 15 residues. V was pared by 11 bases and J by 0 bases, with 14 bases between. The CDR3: CAAGTAGSGANVLTF. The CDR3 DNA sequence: TGTGCCGCCGGGACTGCCGGCTCTGGGGCCAACGTCCTGACTTTC.

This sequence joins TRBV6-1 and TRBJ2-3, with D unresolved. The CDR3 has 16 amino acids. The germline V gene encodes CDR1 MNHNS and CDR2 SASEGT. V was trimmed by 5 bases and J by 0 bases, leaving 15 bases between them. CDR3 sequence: CASSRLVDKSTDTQYF. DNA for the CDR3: TGTGCCAGCAGTCGCCTTGTCGACAAAAGCACAGATACGCAGTATTTT.

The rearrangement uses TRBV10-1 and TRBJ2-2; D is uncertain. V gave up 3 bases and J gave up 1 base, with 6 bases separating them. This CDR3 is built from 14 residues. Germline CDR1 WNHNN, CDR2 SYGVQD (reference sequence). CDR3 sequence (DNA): TGCGCCAGCAGTGATCTCCAGAACACCGGGGAGCTGTTTTTT. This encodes CASSDLQNTGELFF.

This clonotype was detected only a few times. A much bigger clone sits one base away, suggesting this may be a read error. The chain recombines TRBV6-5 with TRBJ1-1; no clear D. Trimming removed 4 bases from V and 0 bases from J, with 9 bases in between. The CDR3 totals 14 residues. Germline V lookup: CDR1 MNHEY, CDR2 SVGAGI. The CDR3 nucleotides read TGTGCCAGCAGTTTTGACCAGTTGAACACTGAAGCTTTCTTT. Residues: CASSFDQLNTEAFF.

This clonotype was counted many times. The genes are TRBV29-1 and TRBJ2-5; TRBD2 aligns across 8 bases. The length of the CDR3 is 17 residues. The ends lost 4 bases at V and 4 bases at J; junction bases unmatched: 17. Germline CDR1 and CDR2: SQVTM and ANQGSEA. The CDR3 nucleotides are TGCAGCGTTGGAGGGCTAAGCGGGGGATCCTTAGGAGAGACCCAGTACTTC. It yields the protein CSVGGLSGGSLGETQYF.

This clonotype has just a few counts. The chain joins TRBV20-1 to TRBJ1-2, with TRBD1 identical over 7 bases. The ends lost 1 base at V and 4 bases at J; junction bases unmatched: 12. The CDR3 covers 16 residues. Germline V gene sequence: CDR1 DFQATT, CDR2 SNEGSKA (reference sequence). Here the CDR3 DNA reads TGCAGTGCTAGAGGGACGACAGGGAATCTCGCCTATGGCTACACCTTC. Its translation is CSARGTTGNLAYGYTF.

This CDR3 is CASRHSGTGALGTQYF. The CDR3 DNA reads as TGTGCCAGCAGGCACTCCGGGACAGGGGCCCTAGGGACGCAGTATTTT. The chain joins TRBV12-3 or TRBV12-4 to TRBJ2-3, with 10 nucleotides matching TRBD1. Unmatched junction bases numbered 15, after V lost 6 bases and J lost 9 bases. The CDR3 spans 16 residues.

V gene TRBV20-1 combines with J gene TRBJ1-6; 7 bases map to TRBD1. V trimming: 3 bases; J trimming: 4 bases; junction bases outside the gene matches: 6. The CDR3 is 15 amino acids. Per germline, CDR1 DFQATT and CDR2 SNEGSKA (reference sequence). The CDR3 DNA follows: TGCAGTGCTAGTGCGGGACAGTTTTATAATTCACCCCTCCACTTT. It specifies CSASAGQFYNSPLHF.

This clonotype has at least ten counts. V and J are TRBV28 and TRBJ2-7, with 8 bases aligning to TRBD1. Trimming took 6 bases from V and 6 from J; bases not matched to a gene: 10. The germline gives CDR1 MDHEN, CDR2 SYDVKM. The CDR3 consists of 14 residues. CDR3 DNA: TGTGCCAGCAGGGCCGACGGACAGGGTGGCGAGCAGTACGTC. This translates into CASRADGQGGEQYV.